A single sample gave rise to the 15 T cell receptor beta chains below, sequenced in a study of cytomegalovirus exposure and HLA in healthy donors. Amplification used 60 Vbeta primers and 13 Jbeta primers. The assay was immunoSEQ multiplex PCR, and TCRdb's table has in-frame clones only and misses some. The sample is made up of roughly 150,000 clones, and the top ten hold 1.6% of it. Sequences were obtained from PBMCs. The receptors derive from a woman aged 50 to 60 in good health and CMV-seronegative.

This chain connects TRBV5-1 to TRBJ1-3; D is unresolved. The CDR3 is made up of 17 amino acids. CDR1 and CDR2 from the germline V gene are SGHRS and YFSETQ. V lost 2 bases to trimming and J lost 4 bases, with 19 bases between them. CDR3 loop: CASSLSGLLAGGNTIYF. DNA of the CDR3: TGCGCCAGCAGCTTATCCGGACTCCTGGCAGGAGGAAACACCATATATTTT.

The chain joins TRBV28 to TRBJ1-1; D unclear. The CDR3 extends over 12 amino acids. V was cut by 10 bases and J by 7 bases, with 16 bases left in between. Germline assignment: CDR1 MDHEN and CDR2 SYDVKM. CDR3 in amino acids: CATLGSGSEAFF. The CDR3 DNA reads TGTGCCACCCTCGGCAGCGGGAGTGAAGCTTTCTTT.

The CDR3 loop is CASSATSIHEQFF. The CDR3 DNA reads TGTGCCAGCAGCGCTACTAGCATCCATGAGCAGTTCTTC. V is TRBV9 and J is TRBJ2-1; tentative D call: TRBD2 (6 bases). With 3 bases removed from V and 8 bases from J, the gap between germline ends came to 12 bases. This CDR3 spans 13 amino acids. CDR1 is SGDLS, CDR2 YYNGEE, per germline. Variable domain in full (rest from reference TRBV9 and TRBJ2-1): DSGVTQTPKHLITATGQRVTLRCSPRSGDLSVYWYQQSLDQGLQFLIQYYNGEERAKGNILERFSAQQFPDLHSELNLSSLELGDSALYFCASSATSIHEQFFGPGTRLTVL.

For the CDR3, the DNA is TGTGCCAGCAGCTTACTGGGACTAGCGGGAGACAATGAGCAGTTCTTC. Translation gives CASSLLGLAGDNEQFF. V and J are TRBV7-3 and TRBJ2-1, with 14 nucleotides matching TRBD2. Losses at the gene ends were 2 bases for V and 5 bases for J; bases not matched to a gene: 2. Germline values: CDR1 SGHTA, CDR2 FQGTGA. This CDR3 spans 16 amino acids.

This chain uses TRBV18 with TRBJ1-4, with D unclear. V lost 4 bases and J lost 8, with 20 bases in between. The CDR3 consists of 16 residues. From germline, CDR1 is KGHSH and CDR2 LQKENI. The CDR3 protein is CASSQNGPGGREKLFF. The CDR3 bases are TGTGCCAGCTCACAGAACGGGCCAGGAGGAAGAGAAAAACTGTTTTTT.

This sequence joins TRBV18 and TRBJ1-4; a possible D gene is TRBD1 (5 bases). Trimming pared 3 bases from V and 7 bases from J, leaving 9 bases between. The CDR3 extends over 13 amino acids. CDR1 and CDR2 from the germline V gene are KGHSH and LQKENI. CDR3 coding DNA: TGTGCCAGCTCACCGGGGCAGGGTGAAAAACTGTTTTTT. The encoded protein is CASSPGQGEKLFF.

The gene calls are TRBV27 and TRBJ1-5; D remains ambiguous. The CDR3 extends over 12 amino acids. Germline CDR1 and CDR2: MNHEY and SMNVEV (reference sequence). V was clipped by 8 bases and J by 2 bases, with 7 bases between them. CDR3 in amino acids: CASAQGNQPQHF. The CDR3 DNA is TGTGCCAGCGCCCAGGGCAATCAGCCCCAGCATTTT.

The V gene is TRBV5-1, the J gene TRBJ1-2, with 9 bases identical to TRBD1. In germline, CDR1 is SGHRS, CDR2 YFSETQ. The V gene end was trimmed by 2 bases and the J gene end by 5 bases; junction bases not matched to a gene: 4. There are 14 residues in the CDR3. The CDR3 protein is CASSLGTGLYGYTF. CDR3 nucleotide sequence: TGCGCCAGCAGCTTAGGGACAGGGTTGTATGGCTACACCTTC.

The chain links TRBV19 to TRBJ2-1, with 7 bases aligning to TRBD2. The CDR3 is 15 residues long. The V and J ends lost 4 bases and 6 bases, in that order; junction bases with no gene match: 9. Per the germline V gene, CDR1 is LNHDA and CDR2 is SQIVND (reference sequence). The CDR3 DNA reads TGTGCCAGTAGTACCTTCGGGACGGGGGGCAATGAGCAGTTCTTC. It translates to CASSTFGTGGNEQFF.

This chain links TRBV2 with TRBJ1-1, with D tentatively TRBD1 (6 bases). Trimming took 1 base from V and 6 from J, leaving 9 bases between them. In germline, CDR1 is SNHLY, CDR2 FYNNEI. CDR3 size: 13 residues. The CDR3 is CASSEDRVAEAFF. The DNA for the CDR3 is TGTGCCAGCAGTGAAGACAGGGTCGCTGAAGCTTTCTTT.

The V gene is TRBV30, the J gene TRBJ2-3, with 9 bases fitting TRBD1. Germline V gene lookup returns CDR1 GTSNPN and CDR2 SVGIG (reference sequence). The trim removed 0 bases at V and 0 bases at J, leaving 1 base unmatched. The CDR3 covers 15 residues. The CDR3 spells CAWSVGTGSTDTQYF. The CDR3 nucleotides read TGTGCCTGGAGTGTAGGGACAGGGAGCACAGATACGCAGTATTTT.

This chain links TRBV5-4 with TRBJ2-4, with TRBD2 matching 10 bases. The germline V gene has CDR1 SGHNT and CDR2 YYREEE (reference sequence). There are 16 residues in the CDR3. Trimming took 0 bases from V and 5 from J; bases not matched to a gene: 5. As DNA, the CDR3 is TGTGCCAGCAGCTTGGGGGGAGCGGGAGGGGAAAACATTCAGTACTTC. The encoded protein is CASSLGGAGGENIQYF.

The rearrangement uses TRBV6-5 and TRBJ2-7; perhaps TRBD1 as D (6 bases). This CDR3 is 16 amino acids long. V gave up 4 bases and J gave up 5 bases, with 21 bases separating them. Germline loops: CDR1 MNHEY, CDR2 SVGAGI. The CDR3 DNA sequence: TGTGCCAGCAGTTCCCGGCCCGTCAGGGGTCTGGACGAGCAGTACTTC. Translated: CASSSRPVRGLDEQYF.

The rearrangement joins TRBV27 to TRBJ2-7; TRBD2 agrees at 7 bases. Germline-derived CDR1 and CDR2 are MNHEY and SMNVEV (reference sequence). V shed 5 bases, J shed 6 bases, and the junction held 16 bases outside the gene matches. CDR3 length equals 16 residues. As DNA, the CDR3 is TGTGCCAGCAGTCCGTCCCCGCGACTAGCAGCTCGCGAGCAGTACTTC. This gives the protein CASSPSPRLAAREQYF.

The chain links TRBV28 to TRBJ2-5; TRBD2 matches at 8 bases. The V gene end was trimmed by 5 bases and the J gene end by 1 base; junction bases not matched to a gene: 6. The CDR3 length is 15 residues. Germline loops: CDR1 MDHEN, CDR2 SYDVKM. This chain's CDR3 is CASSVSGRFQETQYF. CDR3 bases: TGTGCCAGCAGTGTAAGCGGGAGATTCCAAGAGACCCAGTACTTC.